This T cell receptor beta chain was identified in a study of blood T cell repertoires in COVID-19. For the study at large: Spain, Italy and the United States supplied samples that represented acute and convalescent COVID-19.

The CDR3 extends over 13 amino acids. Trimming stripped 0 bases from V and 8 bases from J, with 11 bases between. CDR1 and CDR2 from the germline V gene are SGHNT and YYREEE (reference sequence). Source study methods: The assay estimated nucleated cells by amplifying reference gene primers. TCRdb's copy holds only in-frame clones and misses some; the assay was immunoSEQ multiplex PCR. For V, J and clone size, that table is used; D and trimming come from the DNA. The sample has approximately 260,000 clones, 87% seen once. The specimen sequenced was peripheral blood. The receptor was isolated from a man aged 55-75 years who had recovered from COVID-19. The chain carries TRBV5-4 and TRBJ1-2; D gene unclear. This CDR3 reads CASSLAGVGGYTF. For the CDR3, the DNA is TGTGCCAGCAGCTTGGCCGGGGTGGGCGGCTACACCTTC.